The 31 T cell receptor beta chains in this list originate from one sample, sequenced in a study of T-cell reconstitution after alpha-beta-depleted transplantation in children. Unique molecular identifiers were used to barcode this TCRbeta library. A single record per CDR3 protein comes from TCRdb applying MiXCR to the PCR reads. The data hold about 540,000 distinct CDR3 sequences, with around 20% observed a single time. Sequences were derived from PBMCs from the stem cell graft donor, sampled from the stem cell graft. The receptors shown here come from a human donor who donated a stem cell graft to a child with acute lymphoblastic leukemia.

There are many counts of this clonotype. The J gene is TRBJ2-1, the V gene TRBV18; 8 bases line up with TRBD2. J was trimmed by 8 bases and V by 2 bases; bases with no gene match: 5. The CDR3 totals 14 residues. Germline lookup yields CDR1 KGHSH and CDR2 LQKENI. CDR3 loop: CASSPGTRDDEQFF. The DNA for the CDR3 is TGTGCCAGCTCACCAGGGACTAGAGATGATGAGCAGTTCTTC.

This sequence joins TRBV7-6 and TRBJ2-5, with 7 nucleotides matching TRBD1. Germline V gene lookup returns CDR1 SGHVS and CDR2 FNYEAQ. The length of the CDR3 is 12 residues. The ends lost 5 bases at V and 9 bases at J; junction bases unmatched: 6. In DNA, the CDR3 is TGTGCCAGCAGCAGGGACAGACAGGCCCAGTACTTC. Its protein product is CASSRDRQAQYF. The full variable domain, in which reference TRBV7-6 and TRBJ2-5 provide the parts outside the CDR3, is GAGVSQSPRYKVTKRGQDVALRCDPISGHVSLYWYRQALGQGPEFLTYFNYEAQQDKSGLPNDRFSAERPEGSISTLTIQRTEQRDSAMYRCASSRDRQAQYFGPGTRLLVL.

The chain links TRBV28 to TRBJ1-2; D not certain. The CDR3 has 13 amino acids. Looked up from germline, CDR1 is MDHEN and CDR2 is SYDVKM. V lost 6 bases and J 8 bases, leaving 16 bases between the germline ends. The CDR3 DNA is TGTGCCAGCAGCGGCCGGGAGAAAAAGGGCTACACCTTC. It is translated as CASSGREKKGYTF.

In its sample, this clonotype was seen a few times. V and J are TRBV5-1 and TRBJ2-3, with D maybe TRBD1 (6 bases). V lost 0 bases and J lost 2, with 16 bases in between. CDR3 length: 17 residues. Germline V gene data show CDR1 as SGHRS and CDR2 as YFSETQ. The CDR3 DNA reads as TGCGCCAGCAGCTTGGGGGGACATCCGGCGCCCACAGATACGCAGTATTTT. Protein product: CASSLGGHPAPTDTQYF.

This clonotype has more than one count but fewer than ten. The V and J genes are TRBV5-1 and TRBJ2-5; D gene unclear. Trimming removed 6 bases at V and 2 bases at J, with 5 bases between. The germline V gene has CDR1 SGHRS and CDR2 YFSETQ. The CDR3 is made up of 11 amino acids. The CDR3, as DNA: TGCGCCAGCATACAGCAAGAGACCCAGTACTTC. As protein: CASIQQETQYF.

The chain carries TRBV18 and TRBJ1-1; D ambiguous. The CDR3 loop spans 12 amino acids. Trimming removed 3 bases at V and 7 bases at J, with 9 bases between. Germline CDR1 reads KGHSH; CDR2 reads LQKENI. The CDR3 coding sequence is TGTGCCAGCTCACCGAGGACGGATGAAGCTTTCTTT. Protein product: CASSPRTDEAFF.

The rearrangement joins TRBV9 to TRBJ1-3; D unresolved. There are 14 residues in the CDR3. The V end was cut by 1 base, the J end by 0 bases, with 5 bases between. Per germline, CDR1 SGDLS and CDR2 YYNGEE. The CDR3 DNA sequence: TGTGCCAGCAGCGTAATCCCCTCTGGAAACACCATATATTTT. Its translation: CASSVIPSGNTIYF. The full variable domain, completed using reference TRBV9 and TRBJ1-3, is DSGVTQTPKHLITATGQRVTLRCSPRSGDLSVYWYQQSLDQGLQFLIQYYNGEERAKGNILERFSAQQFPDLHSELNLSSLELGDSALYFCASSVIPSGNTIYFGEGSWLTVV.

The chain uses TRBV27 and TRBJ2-7, with D possibly being TRBD1 or TRBD2 (5 bases each). CDR1 MNHEY and CDR2 SMNVEV come from the germline V gene (reference sequence). CDR3 length: 16 amino acids. V lost 4 bases, J lost 1 base, and 17 bases lay in between. Here the CDR3 DNA reads TGTGCCAGCAGTTCGCTAGGATCGGGGCCTTCCTACGAGCAGTACTTC. It translates to CASSSLGSGPSYEQYF.

This clonotype was counted between two and nine times. The chain couples TRBV7-9 to TRBJ1-4; TRBD1 is a possible D gene (5 bases). V lost 0 bases to trimming and J lost 17 bases, with 10 bases between them. The CDR3 extends over 11 amino acids. Germline lookup yields CDR1 SEHNR and CDR2 FQNEAQ (reference sequence). The CDR3 sequence is CASSLAGVAFF. The CDR3 DNA sequence: TGTGCCAGCAGCTTAGCGGGGGTCGCTTTTTTT. Variable domain in full (rest from reference TRBV7-9 and TRBJ1-4): DTGVSQNPRHKITKRGQNVTFRCDPISEHNRLYWYRQTLGQGPEFLTYFQNEAQLEKSRLLSDRFSAERPKGSFSTLEIQRTEQGDSAMYLCASSLAGVAFFGSGTQLSVL.

The table lists this clonotype with a few counts. J is TRBJ1-2 and V is TRBV5-1; D is unresolved. In germline, CDR1 is SGHRS, CDR2 YFSETQ. Trimming pared 0 bases from V and 4 bases from J, leaving 16 bases between. The CDR3 is made up of 16 amino acids. The chain's CDR3 is CASSLEPELASYGYTF. The CDR3 DNA is TGCGCCAGCAGCTTGGAGCCAGAACTAGCTTCCTATGGCTACACCTTC.

This chain joins TRBV20-1 and TRBJ2-7, with 8 bases lining up with TRBD2. In germline, CDR1 is DFQATT, CDR2 SNEGSKA (reference sequence). V was clipped by 2 bases and J by 4 bases; unmatched bases: 10. The CDR3 spans 15 residues. CDR3 coding DNA: TGCAGTGCTAGAAGGTGGAGACTAGCGAGTTACGAGCAGTACTTC. Translated, it gives CSARRWRLASYEQYF.

V and J are TRBV5-1 and TRBJ2-3; possibly TRBD2 for D (6 bases). This CDR3 is 15 amino acids long. CDR1 is SGHRS, CDR2 YFSETQ, per germline. V gave up 1 base and J gave up 3 bases, with 12 bases separating them. The CDR3 region is CASSLIGSSTDTQYF. In DNA, the CDR3 is TGCGCCAGCAGCTTGATCGGGAGCAGTACAGATACGCAGTATTTT.

This chain uses TRBV20-1 with TRBJ1-1; possibly TRBD1 for D (6 bases). CDR3 size: 17 residues. Trimming took 5 bases from V and 0 from J, leaving 22 bases between them. Germline CDR1 and CDR2: DFQATT and SNEGSKA (reference sequence). In DNA, the CDR3 is TGCAGTGCTCGCCCAAACAGGGTTTTCCTCCTGAACACTGAAGCTTTCTTT. Encoded protein: CSARPNRVFLLNTEAFF.

V usage is TRBV7-9 and J usage is TRBJ2-3; 14 bases line up with TRBD2. Germline V lookup: CDR1 SEHNR, CDR2 FQNEAQ (reference sequence). V lost 5 bases and J lost 4; bases outside the gene matches: 8. The length of the CDR3 is 17 residues. The CDR3 region is CASSRGTSGRVPDTQYF. The CDR3 DNA sequence: TGTGCCAGCAGCCGTGGGACTAGCGGGAGAGTTCCAGATACGCAGTATTTT. The complete variable domain, with remaining parts taken from reference TRBV7-9 and TRBJ2-3, reads DTGVSQNPRHKITKRGQNVTFRCDPISEHNRLYWYRQTLGQGPEFLTYFQNEAQLEKSRLLSDRFSAERPKGSFSTLEIQRTEQGDSAMYLCASSRGTSGRVPDTQYFGPGTRLTVL.

The chain employs TRBV3-1 and TRBJ2-4; D not resolved. CDR3 length equals 13 residues. Looked up from germline, CDR1 is LGHDT and CDR2 is YNNKEL (reference sequence). Trimming took off 0 bases at V and 6 bases at J, with 6 bases between the two ends. CDR3: CASSQDWTNIQYF. In DNA form, the CDR3 reads TGTGCCAGCAGCCAAGATTGGACAAACATTCAGTACTTC.

This chain joins TRBV4-1 and TRBJ1-5; a possible D gene is TRBD1 (5 bases). CDR1 MGHRA and CDR2 YSYEKL come from the germline V gene. With 4 bases removed from V and 11 bases from J, the gap between germline ends came to 21 bases. This CDR3 has 15 residues. The CDR3 spells CASSPGSGPLRAQHF. Here the CDR3 DNA reads TGCGCCAGCAGCCCGGGGTCGGGACCCCTGCGGGCCCAGCATTTT.

This chain uses TRBV5-1 with TRBJ2-3, with TRBD2 matching over 9 bases. Trimming cost V 3 bases and J 4 bases; bases outside gene matches: 6. Germline CDR1 is SGHRS and CDR2 is YFSETQ. The CDR3 length is 15 residues. The CDR3 spells CASSWRGGAADTQYF. CDR3 DNA sequence: TGCGCCAGCAGCTGGCGGGGGGGCGCCGCAGATACGCAGTATTTT.

In its sample, this clonotype was seen a few times. The V call is TRBV20-1, the J call TRBJ2-7; 9 bases are shared with TRBD2. Germline loops: CDR1 DFQATT, CDR2 SNEGSKA (reference sequence). This CDR3 has 15 amino acids. Trimming at V came to 6 bases and at J to 2 bases, leaving 11 bases not matched to a gene. The CDR3: CSARIGVAGAYEQYF. In nucleotides, the CDR3 is TGCAGTGCCCGAATCGGGGTAGCGGGAGCCTACGAGCAGTACTTC.

This clonotype has just a few counts. The chain joins TRBV20-1 to TRBJ2-1; no definite D call. The germline V gene encodes CDR1 DFQATT and CDR2 SNEGSKA (reference sequence). V was shortened by 6 bases and J by 6 bases, with 21 bases between the two germline ends. There are 15 residues in the CDR3. The CDR3 DNA sequence: TGCAGTGCCCCGGGTAGCCCCGACTGGGGCAATGAGCAGTTCTTC. Protein product: CSAPGSPDWGNEQFF.

This clonotype was seen a handful of times. Written as DNA, the CDR3 is TGCAGCGGACGAACAGGGCGGGGGGACACCGGGGAGCTGTTTTTT. Translation: CSGRTGRGDTGELFF. This chain links TRBV29-1 with TRBJ2-2; 8 bases are a match to TRBD2. Germline lookup yields CDR1 SQVTM and CDR2 ANQGSEA. The V segment lost 7 bases and the J segment 3 bases; nucleotides outside the gene matches: 10. CDR3 length: 15 residues.

The V gene is TRBV7-7, the J gene TRBJ1-1; TRBD1 is a possible D gene (6 bases). Germline CDR1 is SSHAT and CDR2 is FNYEAQ (reference sequence). The CDR3 spans 11 residues. Trimming cost V 11 bases and J 1 base, with 8 bases left between them. The CDR3 DNA is TGTGCCGTACAGGGGAACACTGAAGCTTTCTTT. It translates to CAVQGNTEAFF.

The chain has TRBV27 and TRBJ1-5, with a weak D call TRBD1 (5 bases). V lost 0 bases and J 6 bases, leaving 12 bases between the germline ends. CDR1 and CDR2 (germline): MNHEY, SMNVEV (reference sequence). The CDR3 extends over 15 amino acids. The CDR3: CASSLSGGVPQPQHF. CDR3 nucleotide sequence: TGTGCCAGCAGTTTATCTGGGGGTGTACCTCAGCCCCAGCATTTT.

V usage is TRBV18 and J usage is TRBJ1-2; no clear D gene. V gave up 1 base and J gave up 3 bases, with 6 bases separating them. The CDR3 spans 13 residues. Germline CDR1 is KGHSH and CDR2 is LQKENI. The CDR3 region is CASSPQADYGYTF. CDR3 nucleotide sequence: TGTGCCAGCTCACCACAGGCGGACTATGGCTACACCTTC.

The V gene is TRBV5-1, the J gene TRBJ1-5; perhaps TRBD1 as D (5 bases). The V end lost 4 bases, the J end lost 7 bases, and 15 bases lay between the germline ends. CDR1 and CDR2 (germline): SGHRS, YFSETQ. This CDR3 comprises 14 residues. CDR3 nucleotides: TGCGCCAGCAGCCGGGACGGCGCAAACCAGCCCCAGCATTTT. Its translation: CASSRDGANQPQHF.

The rearrangement joins TRBV2 to TRBJ2-3, with 15 bases matching TRBD2. CDR1 SNHLY and CDR2 FYNNEI come from the germline V gene. V was pared by 6 bases and J by 8 bases, with 12 bases of the junction left unmatched. This CDR3 region has 17 residues. The CDR3 nucleotides are TGTGCCAGCAGGGATCCCGGACTAGCGGGAGGGCCGAGTACGCAGTATTTT. Encoded protein: CASRDPGLAGGPSTQYF.

The CDR3 reads CASSAEAYEQYF. The CDR3 DNA sequence: TGTGCCAGCAGTGCCGAGGCCTACGAGCAGTACTTC. V is TRBV6-5 and J is TRBJ2-7; D gene uncertain. The CDR3 spans 12 residues. CDR1 is MNHEY and CDR2 is SVGAGI in the germline V gene. V was pared by 5 bases and J by 2 bases, with 7 bases between.

The J gene is TRBJ2-5, the V gene TRBV6-1; TRBD2 agrees at 9 bases. V shed 5 bases and J 2 bases; nucleotides not matched to a gene: 9. Germline CDR1 MNHNS, CDR2 SASEGT. CDR3 length equals 16 residues. The CDR3 loop reads CASSTVVAGGQETQYF. For the CDR3, the DNA is TGTGCCAGCAGTACCGTCGTGGCGGGAGGGCAAGAGACCCAGTACTTC.

This clonotype was picked up a small number of times. The chain is built from TRBV20-1 and TRBJ2-7, with a tentative D call TRBD2 (5 bases). The germline gives CDR1 DFQATT, CDR2 SNEGSKA (reference sequence). The CDR3 spans 15 residues. V lost 0 bases and J 0 bases, leaving 12 bases between the germline ends. The CDR3 coding sequence is TGCAGTGCTAGAGATGAGCGGCTGCCCTCCTACGAGCAGTACTTC. Its translation is CSARDERLPSYEQYF.

This clonotype was counted between two and nine times. V gene TRBV10-3 combines with J gene TRBJ2-7; 11 bases map to TRBD2. V dropped 3 bases and J dropped 5; count of bases not matched to a gene: 18. Germline-derived CDR1 and CDR2 are ENHRY and SYGVKD. This CDR3 comprises 19 residues. The CDR3 region is CAISDLVLGTSGRVDEQYF. CDR3 coding DNA: TGTGCCATCAGTGACTTGGTGTTAGGGACTAGCGGCCGAGTGGACGAGCAGTACTTC.

In its sample, this clonotype was seen a few times. The chain joins TRBV5-6 to TRBJ2-1, with TRBD1 identical over 9 bases. V was clipped by 7 bases and J by 6 bases; unmatched bases: 8. CDR3 length: 14 residues. From germline, CDR1 is SGHDT and CDR2 YYEEEE. The CDR3 region has the DNA TGTGCCAGCTCCGAACAGGGGGCGCGCAATGAGCAGTTCTTC. Its protein is CASSEQGARNEQFF. Filled out from reference TRBV5-6 and TRBJ2-1, the complete variable domain reads DAGVTQSPTHLIKTRGQQVTLRCSPKSGHDTVSWYQQALGQGPQFIFQYYEEEERQRGNFPDRFSGHQFPNYSSELNVNALLLGDSALYLCASSEQGARNEQFFGPGTRLTVL.

V and J are TRBV12-3 or TRBV12-4 and TRBJ2-5; TRBD1 agrees at 9 bases. CDR3 size: 14 residues. Trimming cost V 8 bases and J 5 bases; bases outside gene matches: 9. As DNA, the CDR3 is TGTGCCAGCCGTACGGACAGGGGTGGCGAGACCCAGTACTTC. Protein product: CASRTDRGGETQYF.